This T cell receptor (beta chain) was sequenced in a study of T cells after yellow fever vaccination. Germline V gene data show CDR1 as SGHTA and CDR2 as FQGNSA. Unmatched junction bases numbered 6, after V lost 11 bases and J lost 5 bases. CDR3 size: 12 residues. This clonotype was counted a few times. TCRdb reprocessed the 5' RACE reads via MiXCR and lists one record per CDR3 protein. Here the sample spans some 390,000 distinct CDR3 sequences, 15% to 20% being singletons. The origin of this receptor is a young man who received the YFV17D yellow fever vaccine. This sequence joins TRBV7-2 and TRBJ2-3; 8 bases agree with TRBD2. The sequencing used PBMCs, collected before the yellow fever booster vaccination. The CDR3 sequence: CASGGPRDTQYF. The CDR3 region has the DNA TGTGCCTCGGGGGGGCCAAGAGATACGCAGTATTTT. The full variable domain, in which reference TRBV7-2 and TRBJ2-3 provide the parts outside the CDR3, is GAGVSQSPSNKVTEKGKDVELRCDPISGHTALYWYRQSLGQGLEFLIYFQGNSAPDKSGLPSDRFSAERTGGSVSTLTIQRTQQEDSAVYLCASGGPRDTQYFGPGTRLTVL.